This TCR beta chain was captured by sequencing in a study of blood T cell repertoires in COVID-19. About the study: COVID-19 samples from acute and convalescent phases originated in the United States, Italy and Spain. T cells, B-cell-depleted T cells, or PBMCs provided the cDNA or gDNA that served as material.

Authors' analysis steps: Amplification of reference gene primers provided the estimated nucleated cell counts. The protocol was immunoSEQ multiplex PCR, while the TCRdb copy is restricted to in-frame clones and leaves out a portion. That table supplies the V and J calls and clone size; D and trimming were determined from the DNA. Among 25,000 or so clones listed, roughly four fifths were seen once. V was clipped by 9 bases and J by 6 bases, with 20 bases between them. The CDR3 extends over 14 amino acids. CDR1 is SNHLY, CDR2 FYNNEI, per germline. The source is a human donor in a cohort sampled during active COVID-19. Sequencing input: peripheral blood. The chain is built from TRBV2 and TRBJ2-5, with D possibly matching TRBD2 (5 bases). The CDR3 DNA is TGTGCCAGTCAAGCCCAGACGACGGGGAAGACCCAGTACTTC. As protein: CASQAQTTGKTQYF.